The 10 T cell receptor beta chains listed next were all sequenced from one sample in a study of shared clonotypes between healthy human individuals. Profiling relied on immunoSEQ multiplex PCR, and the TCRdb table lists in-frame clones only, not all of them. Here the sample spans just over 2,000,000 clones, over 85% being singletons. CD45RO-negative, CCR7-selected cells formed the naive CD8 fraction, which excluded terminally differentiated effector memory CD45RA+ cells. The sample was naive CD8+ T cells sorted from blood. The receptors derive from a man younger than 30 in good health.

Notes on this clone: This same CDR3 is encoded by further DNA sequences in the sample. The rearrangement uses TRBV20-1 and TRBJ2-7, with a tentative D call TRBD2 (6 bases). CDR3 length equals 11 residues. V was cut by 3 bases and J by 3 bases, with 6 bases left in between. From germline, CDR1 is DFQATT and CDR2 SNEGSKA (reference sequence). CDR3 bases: TGCAGTGCTAGGCGGGACTACGAGCAGTACTTC. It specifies CSARRDYEQYF.

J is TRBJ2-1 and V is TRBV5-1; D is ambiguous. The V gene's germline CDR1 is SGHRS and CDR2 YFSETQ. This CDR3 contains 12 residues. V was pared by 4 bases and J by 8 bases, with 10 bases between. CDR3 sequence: CASSQWADEQFF. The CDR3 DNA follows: TGCGCCAGCAGCCAGTGGGCGGATGAGCAGTTCTTC.

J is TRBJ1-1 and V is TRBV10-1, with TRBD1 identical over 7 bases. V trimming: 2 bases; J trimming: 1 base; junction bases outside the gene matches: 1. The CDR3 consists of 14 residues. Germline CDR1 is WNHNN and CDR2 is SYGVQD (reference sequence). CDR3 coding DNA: TGCGCCAGCAGTGAGGGACAGGAGAACACTGAAGCTTTCTTT. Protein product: CASSEGQENTEAFF.

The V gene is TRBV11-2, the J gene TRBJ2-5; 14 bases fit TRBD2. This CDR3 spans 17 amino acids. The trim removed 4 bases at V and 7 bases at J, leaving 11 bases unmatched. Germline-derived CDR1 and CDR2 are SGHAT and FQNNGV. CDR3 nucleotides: TGTGCCAGCAGCTGGGGGGGACTAGCGGGAGACTCGGGGACCCAGTACTTC. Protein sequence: CASSWGGLAGDSGTQYF. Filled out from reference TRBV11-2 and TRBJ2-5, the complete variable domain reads EAGVAQSPRYKIIEKRQSVAFWCNPISGHATLYWYQQILGQGPKLLIQFQNNGVVDDSQLPKDRFSAERLKGVDSTLKIQPAKLEDSAVYLCASSWGGLAGDSGTQYFGPGTRLLVL.

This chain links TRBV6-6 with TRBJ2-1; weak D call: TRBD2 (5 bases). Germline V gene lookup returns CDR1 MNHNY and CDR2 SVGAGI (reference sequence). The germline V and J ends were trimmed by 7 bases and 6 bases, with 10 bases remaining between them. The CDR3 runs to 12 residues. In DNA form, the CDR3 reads TGTGCCAGCAAGAACGGAGGCAATGAGCAGTTCTTC. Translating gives CASKNGGNEQFF.

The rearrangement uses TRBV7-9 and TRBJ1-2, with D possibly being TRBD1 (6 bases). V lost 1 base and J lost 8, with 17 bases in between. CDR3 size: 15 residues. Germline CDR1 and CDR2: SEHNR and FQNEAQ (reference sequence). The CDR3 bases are TGTGCCAGCAGCTTAGGTTACGGGGGGCTAGACGGCTACACCTTC. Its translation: CASSLGYGGLDGYTF.

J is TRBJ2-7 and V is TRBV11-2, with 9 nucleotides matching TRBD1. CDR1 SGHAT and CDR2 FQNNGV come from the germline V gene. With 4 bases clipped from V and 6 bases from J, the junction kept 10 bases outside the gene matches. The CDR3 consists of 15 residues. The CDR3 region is CASSSYRGQVIEQYF. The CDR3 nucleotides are TGTGCCAGCAGCTCCTACAGGGGGCAGGTCATCGAGCAGTACTTC.

The CDR3: CASSFRGAMNTEAFF. The CDR3 DNA reads TGTGCCAGCAGTTTCAGGGGGGCGATGAACACTGAAGCTTTCTTT. The rearrangement joins TRBV27 to TRBJ1-1; TRBD1 matches at 7 bases. Germline V CDR1 and CDR2: MNHEY, SMNVEV (reference sequence). V was clipped by 3 bases and J by 0 bases; unmatched bases: 4. The length of the CDR3 is 15 residues.

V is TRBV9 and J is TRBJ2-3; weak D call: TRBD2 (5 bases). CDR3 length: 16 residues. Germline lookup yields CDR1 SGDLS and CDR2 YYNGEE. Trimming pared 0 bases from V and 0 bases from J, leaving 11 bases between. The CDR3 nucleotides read TGTGCCAGCAGCGTAGGGGGAGAGTCGAGCACAGATACGCAGTATTTT. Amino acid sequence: CASSVGGESSTDTQYF.

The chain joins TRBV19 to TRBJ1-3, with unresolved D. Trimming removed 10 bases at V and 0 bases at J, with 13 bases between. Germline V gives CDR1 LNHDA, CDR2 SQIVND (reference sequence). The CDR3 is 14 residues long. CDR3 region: CATRTDFSGNTIYF. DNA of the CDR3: TGTGCCACCAGGACGGATTTCTCTGGAAACACCATATATTTT.